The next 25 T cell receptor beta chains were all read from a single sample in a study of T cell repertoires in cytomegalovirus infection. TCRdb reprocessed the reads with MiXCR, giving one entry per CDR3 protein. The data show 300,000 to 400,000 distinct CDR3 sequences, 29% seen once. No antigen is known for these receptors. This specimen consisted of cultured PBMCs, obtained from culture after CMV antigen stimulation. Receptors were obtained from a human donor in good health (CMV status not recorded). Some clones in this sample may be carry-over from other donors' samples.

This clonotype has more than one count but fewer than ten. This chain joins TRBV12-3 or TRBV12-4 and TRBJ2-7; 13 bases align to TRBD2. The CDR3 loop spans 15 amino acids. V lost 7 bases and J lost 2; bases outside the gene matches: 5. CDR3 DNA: TGTGCCAGCACCAGGACTAGCGGGGGTCCCTACGAGCAGTACTTC. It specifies CASTRTSGGPYEQYF.

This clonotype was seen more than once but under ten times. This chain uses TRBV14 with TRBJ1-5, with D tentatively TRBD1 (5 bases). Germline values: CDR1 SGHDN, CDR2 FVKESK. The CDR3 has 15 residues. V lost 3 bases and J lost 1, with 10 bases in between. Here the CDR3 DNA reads TGTGCCAGCAGCCAGTCAGGGAACAGCAATCAGCCCCAGCATTTT. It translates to CASSQSGNSNQPQHF.

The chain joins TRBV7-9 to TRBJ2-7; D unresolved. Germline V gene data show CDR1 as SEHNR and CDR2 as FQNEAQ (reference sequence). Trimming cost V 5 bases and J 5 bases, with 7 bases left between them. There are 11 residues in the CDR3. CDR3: CASSAYNEQYF. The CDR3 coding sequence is TGTGCCAGCAGCGCCTACAACGAGCAGTACTTC.

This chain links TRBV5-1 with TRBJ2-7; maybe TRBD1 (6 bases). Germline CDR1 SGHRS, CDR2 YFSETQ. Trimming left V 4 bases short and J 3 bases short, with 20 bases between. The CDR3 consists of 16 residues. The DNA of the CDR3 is TGCGCCAGCAGCCAATCAGGGGCCGTCATGGGCTACGAGCAGTACTTC. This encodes CASSQSGAVMGYEQYF.

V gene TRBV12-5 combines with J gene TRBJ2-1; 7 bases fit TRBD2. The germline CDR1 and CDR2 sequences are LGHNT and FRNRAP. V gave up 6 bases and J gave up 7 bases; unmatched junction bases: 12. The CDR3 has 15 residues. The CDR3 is CASGQWGGGRNEQFF. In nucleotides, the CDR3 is TGTGCTAGTGGCCAATGGGGGGGGGGGAGGAATGAGCAGTTCTTC.

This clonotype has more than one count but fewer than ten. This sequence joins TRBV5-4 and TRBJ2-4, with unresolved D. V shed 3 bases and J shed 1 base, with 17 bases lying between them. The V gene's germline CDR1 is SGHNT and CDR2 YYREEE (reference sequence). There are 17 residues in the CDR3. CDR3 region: CASSSAGHPSAKNIQYF. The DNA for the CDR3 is TGTGCCAGCAGCTCGGCTGGCCATCCTTCCGCCAAAAACATTCAGTACTTC. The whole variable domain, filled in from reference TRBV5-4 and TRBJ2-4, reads ETGVTQSPTHLIKTRGQQVTLRCSSQSGHNTVSWYQQALGQGPQFIFQYYREEENGRGNFPPRFSGLQFPNYSSELNVNALELDDSALYLCASSSAGHPSAKNIQYFGAGTRLSVL.

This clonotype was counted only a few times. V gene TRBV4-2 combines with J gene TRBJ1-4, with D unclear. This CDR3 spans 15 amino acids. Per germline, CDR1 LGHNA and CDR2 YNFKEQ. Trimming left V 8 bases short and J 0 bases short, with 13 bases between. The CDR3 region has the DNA TGTGCCAGCGGCCCTAGGCAGGCAACTAATGAAAAACTGTTTTTT. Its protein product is CASGPRQATNEKLFF.

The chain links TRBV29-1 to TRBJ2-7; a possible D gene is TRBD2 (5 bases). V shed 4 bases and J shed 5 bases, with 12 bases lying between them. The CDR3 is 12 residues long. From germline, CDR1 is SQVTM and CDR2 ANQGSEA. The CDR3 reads CSVGRESNEQYF. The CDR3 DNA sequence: TGCAGCGTTGGAAGGGAGTCGAACGAGCAGTACTTC.

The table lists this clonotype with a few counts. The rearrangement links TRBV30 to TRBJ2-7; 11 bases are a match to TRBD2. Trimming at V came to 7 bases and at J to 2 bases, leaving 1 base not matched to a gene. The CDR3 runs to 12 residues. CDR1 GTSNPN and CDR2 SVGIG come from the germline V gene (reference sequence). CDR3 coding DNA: TGTGCCTTAGCGGGAGGGGCCTACGAGCAGTACTTC. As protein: CALAGGAYEQYF.

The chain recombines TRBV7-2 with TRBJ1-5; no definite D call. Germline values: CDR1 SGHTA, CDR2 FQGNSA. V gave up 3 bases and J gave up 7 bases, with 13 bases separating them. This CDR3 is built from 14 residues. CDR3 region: CASSFGITPQPQHF. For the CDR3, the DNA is TGTGCCAGCAGCTTCGGGATCACGCCCCAGCCCCAGCATTTT. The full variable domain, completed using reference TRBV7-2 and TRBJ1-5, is GAGVSQSPSNKVTEKGKDVELRCDPISGHTALYWYRQSLGQGLEFLIYFQGNSAPDKSGLPSDRFSAERTGGSVSTLTIQRTQQEDSAVYLCASSFGITPQPQHFGDGTRLSIL.

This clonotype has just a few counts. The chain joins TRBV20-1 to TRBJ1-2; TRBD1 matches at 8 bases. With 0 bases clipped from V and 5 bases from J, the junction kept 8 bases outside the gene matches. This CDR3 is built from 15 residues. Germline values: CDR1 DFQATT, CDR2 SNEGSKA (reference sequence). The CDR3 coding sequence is TGCAGTGCTAGAGATGGACAGGGAGGGAGTTATGGCTACACCTTC. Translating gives CSARDGQGGSYGYTF.

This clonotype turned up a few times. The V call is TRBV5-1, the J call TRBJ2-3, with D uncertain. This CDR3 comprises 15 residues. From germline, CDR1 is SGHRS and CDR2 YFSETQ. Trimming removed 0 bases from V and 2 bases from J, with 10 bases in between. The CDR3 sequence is CASSLGPSFTDTQYF. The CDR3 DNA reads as TGCGCCAGCAGCTTGGGACCTTCATTCACAGATACGCAGTATTTT. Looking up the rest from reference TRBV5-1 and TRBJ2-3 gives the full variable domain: KAGVTQTPRYLIKTRGQQVTLSCSPISGHRSVSWYQQTPGQGLQFLFEYFSETQRNKGNFPGRFSGRQFSNSRSEMNVSTLELGDSALYLCASSLGPSFTDTQYFGPGTRLTVL.

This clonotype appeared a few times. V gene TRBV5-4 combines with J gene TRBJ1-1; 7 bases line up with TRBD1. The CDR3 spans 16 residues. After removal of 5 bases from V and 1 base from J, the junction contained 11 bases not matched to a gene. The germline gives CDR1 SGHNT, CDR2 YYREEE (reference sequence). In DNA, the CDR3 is TGTGCCAGCAGTTCCCGTCCGGCAGGGGGGAACACTGAAGCTTTCTTT. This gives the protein CASSSRPAGGNTEAFF. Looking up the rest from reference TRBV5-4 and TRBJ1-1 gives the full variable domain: ETGVTQSPTHLIKTRGQQVTLRCSSQSGHNTVSWYQQALGQGPQFIFQYYREEENGRGNFPPRFSGLQFPNYSSELNVNALELDDSALYLCASSSRPAGGNTEAFFGQGTRLTVV.

CDR3 DNA: TGTGCCAGCAGCGTAGTGGGCGGTAACACTGAAGCTTTCTTT. This sequence encodes CASSVVGGNTEAFF. This rearrangement joins TRBV9 to TRBJ1-1, with unresolved D. Germline loops: CDR1 SGDLS, CDR2 YYNGEE. This CDR3 has 14 amino acids. V was shortened by 0 bases and J by 2 bases, with 8 bases between the two germline ends.

The CDR3 DNA is TGTGCCAGCAGCTTAGGCCCAGGGGGTTCCAATCAGCCCCAGCATTTT. Residues: CASSLGPGGSNQPQHF. The chain uses TRBV11-2 and TRBJ1-5; the match to TRBD1 covers 7 bases. Germline V gene data show CDR1 as SGHAT and CDR2 as FQNNGV. V shed 1 base and J 3 bases; nucleotides not matched to a gene: 6. This CDR3 is 16 amino acids long.

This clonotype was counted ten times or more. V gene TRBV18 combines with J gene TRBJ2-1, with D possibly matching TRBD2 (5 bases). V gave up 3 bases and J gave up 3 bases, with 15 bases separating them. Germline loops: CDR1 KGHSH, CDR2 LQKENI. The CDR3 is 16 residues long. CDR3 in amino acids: CASSPSASRDYNEQFF. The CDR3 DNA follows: TGTGCCAGCTCACCGTCAGCGTCGAGGGACTACAATGAGCAGTTCTTC.

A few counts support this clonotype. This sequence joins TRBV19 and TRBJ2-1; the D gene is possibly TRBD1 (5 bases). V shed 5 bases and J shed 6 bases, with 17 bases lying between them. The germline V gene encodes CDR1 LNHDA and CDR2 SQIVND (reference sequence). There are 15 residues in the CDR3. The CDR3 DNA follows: TGTGCCAGTAGTGCCGACAGTATTACCCGCAATGAGCAGTTCTTC. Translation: CASSADSITRNEQFF.

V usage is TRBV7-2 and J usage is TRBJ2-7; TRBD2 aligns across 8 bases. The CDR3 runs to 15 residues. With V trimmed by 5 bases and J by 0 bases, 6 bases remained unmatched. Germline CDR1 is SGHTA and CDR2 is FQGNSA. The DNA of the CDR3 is TGTGCCAGCAGCCTACTAGCGGAAACCTCCTACGAGCAGTACTTC. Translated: CASSLLAETSYEQYF.

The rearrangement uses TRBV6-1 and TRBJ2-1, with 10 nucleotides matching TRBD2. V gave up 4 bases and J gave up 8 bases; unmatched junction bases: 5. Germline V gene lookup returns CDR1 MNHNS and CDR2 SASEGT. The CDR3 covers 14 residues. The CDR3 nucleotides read TGTGCCAGCAGTGCCAGCGGGGGGGCGGATGAGCAGTTCTTC. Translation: CASSASGGADEQFF.

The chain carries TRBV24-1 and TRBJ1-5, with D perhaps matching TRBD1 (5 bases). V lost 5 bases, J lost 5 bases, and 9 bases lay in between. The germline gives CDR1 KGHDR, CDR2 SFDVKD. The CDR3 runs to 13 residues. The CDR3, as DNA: TGTGCCACCAGTGCCAGGGTGGATCAGCCCCAGCATTTT. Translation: CATSARVDQPQHF.

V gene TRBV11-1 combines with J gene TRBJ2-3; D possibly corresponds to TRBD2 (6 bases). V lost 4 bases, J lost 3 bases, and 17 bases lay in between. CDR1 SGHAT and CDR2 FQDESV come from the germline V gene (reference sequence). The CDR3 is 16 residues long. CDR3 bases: TGTGCCAGCAGCTGGTTTAGCGGCCCCACGACAGATACGCAGTATTTT. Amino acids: CASSWFSGPTTDTQYF.

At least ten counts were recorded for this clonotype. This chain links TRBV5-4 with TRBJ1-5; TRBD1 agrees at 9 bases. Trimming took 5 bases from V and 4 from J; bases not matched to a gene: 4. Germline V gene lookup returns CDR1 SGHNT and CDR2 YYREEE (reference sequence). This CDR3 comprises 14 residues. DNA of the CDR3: TGTGCCAGCAGTCTGGACAGGGGAAATCAGCCCCAGCATTTT. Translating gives CASSLDRGNQPQHF.

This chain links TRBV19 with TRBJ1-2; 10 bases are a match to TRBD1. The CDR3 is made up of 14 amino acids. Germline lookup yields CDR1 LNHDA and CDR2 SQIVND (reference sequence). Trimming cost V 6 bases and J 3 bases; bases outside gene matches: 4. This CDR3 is CASRSGTGDYGYTF. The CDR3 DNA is TGTGCCAGTAGATCGGGGACAGGGGACTATGGCTACACCTTC.

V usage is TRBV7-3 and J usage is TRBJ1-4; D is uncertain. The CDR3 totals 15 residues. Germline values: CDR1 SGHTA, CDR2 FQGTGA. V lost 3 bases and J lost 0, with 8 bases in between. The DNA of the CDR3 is TGTGCCAGCAGCTTGTTGGGGACAACTAATGAAAAACTGTTTTTT. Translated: CASSLLGTTNEKLFF.

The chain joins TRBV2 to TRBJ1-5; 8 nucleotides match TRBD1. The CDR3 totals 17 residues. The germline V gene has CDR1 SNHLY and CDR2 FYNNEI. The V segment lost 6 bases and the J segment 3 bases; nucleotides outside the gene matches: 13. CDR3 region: CASRLRDRSSSNQPQHF. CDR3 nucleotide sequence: TGTGCCAGCAGGCTCCGGGACAGGTCGAGTTCCAATCAGCCCCAGCATTTT.